This TCR beta chain was sequenced for a study of neurological immune-mediated disorders (dated by TCRdb to between 2018 and 2020). About the investigation overall: Among the roughly 34 multiple sclerosis patients, relapsing-remitting MS was present in some 30 and secondary progressive MS was present in 3. Peripheral blood TCR-beta repertoires from HTLV-I-associated myelopathy (HAM/TSP) patients, multiple sclerosis patients and healthy controls were compared by UMI-based sequencing. The approximately 110 TCR-beta libraries covered PBMC samples along with longitudinal samples, technical triplicates, and paired sorted CD4+ and CD8+ T-cell subsets. The cohort was made up of about 65 subjects, consisting of 15 or so HAM/TSP patients, some 34 multiple sclerosis patients and approximately 20 healthy controls. The study at large found these results: No clinical or MRI features were associated with the MS cluster, and the authors said that larger cohorts are needed. The highest TCR clonal expansion was observed in HAM/TSP patients, whereas the lowest was observed in MS patients, even when compared with healthy controls. Expanded clones from different subjects shared no identical CDR3 amino acid sequences, which suggests that TCR-beta repertoires were private in all groups. In phylogenetic analysis, the repertoires of 18 of 34 MS patients grouped into a cluster of related CDR3 sequences, which suggests a possible signature at the repertoire level.

There are a few counts of this clonotype. Its antigen is currently not known. Nothing much larger sits one base from this clone, and base qualities are not available. Unsorted PBMC libraries were generated from 2 million PBMCs stored in RNAlater at -80 °C until RNA extraction. Multiple sclerosis patients were enrolled in a US clinical protocol evaluating disease progression by magnetic resonance imaging. Peripheral blood was subjected to Ficoll-Hypaque density gradient centrifugation to isolate PBMCs, which were then cryopreserved in liquid nitrogen. To synthesize cDNA, template-switch 5'RACE was performed with a primer carrying a 10-nucleotide random unique molecular identifier so that each TCR transcript was tagged. Over 160 million TCR-beta sequences, covering 15-18 subjects, were produced in each sequencing run. The RNeasy kit was used for extraction of total RNA. The KAPA Real-time Library Amplification kit was used to amplify TCR-beta VDJ regions with primers targeting the TCR constant region and the 5'RACE anchor. A first PCR added sample indexes and Illumina adaptors, and a second PCR then raised library yield. After Ampure bead purification, the roughly 650 bp TCR product was size-selected on a 2% E-gel SizeSelection system. Before pooling, library quality was assessed on a Bioanalyzer, concentration was determined with Qubit, and library quantification was performed with the Kapa Library Quantification kit. Paired-end 2 x 150 bp sequencing of the libraries was performed on an Illumina HiSeq 2500. To increase sequence diversity, about 25-31% phiX was spiked into each library pool. Regarding the original processing steps: The quality-filtered reads were processed with the UMI-based MiGEC pipeline, whose error correction step removed more than 85% of the raw TCR sequences. VDJ genes were aligned to IMGT germline references, and each clonotype was defined by a unique CDR3 amino acid sequence together with V-J genes. VDJtools evaluated clonal expansion, Shannon diversity and CDR3 relatedness (CalcPairwiseDistances, ClusterSamples); CLCbio workbench built phylogenetic trees. Clones with at least 8 unique UMIs were defined as expanded, with this threshold being based on coefficient-of-variation modelling across technical triplicates. TCRdb handled the public reads itself, with Q25 trimming in fastp and clone calling in MiXCR, and kept productive beta chains. Every distinct CDR3 protein forms one entry, paired with its most common genes and DNA. What appears here as the V and J calls and clone size reflects TCRdb's work, not the paper's. The sample table lists about 74,000 distinct CDR3 sequences, around 5.2% of them with a count of one. The ten largest make up 7.4% of the sample.

The V and J ends are trimmed by 0 bases and 0 bases, leaving 4 bases between them. Measured from the cysteine to the phenylalanine, the CDR3 is 14 residues long. The only DNA kept is the CDR3, 42 bases in frame from the first base. CDR1 and CDR2, looked up from the germline V gene (reference sequence), are SGHKS and YYEKEE. The sample consisted of PBMCs. This TCR was sampled from a man aged 18 to 29 with multiple sclerosis. In this chain, TRBV5-5 is recombined with TRBJ2-1; confidence is insufficient to name the D gene. The encoded CDR3 is CASSLVLSYNEQFF. The nucleotide sequence reads TGTGCCAGCAGCTTGGTCCTCTCCTACAATGAGCAGTTCTTC.